This T cell receptor beta chain was recorded in a study of blood T cells in healthy people across ages. A sample-barcoded 5' primer and a J-beta primer mix were used in a second PCR of roughly 7 to 11 cycles. TCRdb reanalysed the 5' RACE reads using MiXCR and keeps one entry per CDR3 protein. The sample consists of about 1,400,000 distinct CDR3 sequences, approximately 60% of them appearing once. This sequence was found in a man aged 18 to 29 in good health. The sequencing input was blood.

CDR3 coding DNA: TGTGCCAGCAGCTTATGTCCCGCGGATACTGAAGCTTTCTTT. Amino acids: CASSLCPADTEAFF. This chain uses TRBV7-2 with TRBJ1-1; D uncertain. Germline CDR1 is SGHTA and CDR2 is FQGNSA. Trimming left V 2 bases short and J 5 bases short, with 12 bases between. The CDR3 has 14 residues.